This T cell receptor (beta chain) was found in a study of beta chain features in type 1 diabetes. As for the study in general: Patients shared similar age, gender and cell yields with healthy donors.

As for this clone: Antigen specificity is unknown.

Study-wide points: In patients and controls equally, PCR might favor templates that are shorter.

cDNA synthesis used the whole RNA isolate, giving expressed TCRB sequences. Data came from immunoSEQ multiplex PCR; TCRdb stores just in-frame clones and leaves some out. The repertoire holds some 360,000 clones, with around 20% as singletons. Isolation of CD4+ naive, central memory, regulatory and stem cell-like memory cells was achieved by sorting via CD45RO/CCR7/CD25/CD127/CD95/CD27. V lost 1 base and J lost 5; bases outside the gene matches: 5. Germline loops: CDR1 SGHVS, CDR2 FNYEAQ. The CDR3 loop spans 14 amino acids. The TCR sequence derives from a woman aged 18 to 35 in good health. This sequence joins TRBV7-6 and TRBJ2-7, with 7 bases fitting TRBD2. The sequenced material came from naive CD4+ T cells from blood. CDR3 sequence reads: CASSLVQGGNEQYF. In nucleotides, the CDR3 is TGTGCCAGCAGCTTAGTTCAGGGAGGGAACGAGCAGTACTTC.